This TCR beta chain was sequenced during a study of blood T cell repertoires in COVID-19. Sequencing used immunoSEQ multiplex PCR; TCRdb keeps in-frame clones, though not all of them. The table has about 160,000 clones, more than 75% seen once; the top ten hold about a tenth. The CDR3 sequence is 16 residues long. The germline CDR1 and CDR2 sequences are SGHNT and YENEEA. Unmatched junction bases numbered 9, after V lost 5 bases and J lost 3 bases. The clonotype comes from a woman aged 70-85 years with COVID-19, enrolled during active disease. Sequenced sample: peripheral blood. This chain uses TRBV11-3 with TRBJ2-3; TRBD2 agrees at 9 bases. In DNA, the CDR3 is TGTGCCAGCAGCACCCGCGGGGGGGCTAGGACAGATACGCAGTATTTT. Translation gives CASSTRGGARTDTQYF.